This T cell receptor beta chain derives from a study of T-cell memory formation after mild COVID-19. About the study: TCR clusters were mostly donor specific.

With constant-segment primers, 5'RACE yielded cDNA libraries of TCR alpha and TCR beta that carried sample barcodes and UMIs. TCRdb reprocessed the 5' RACE reads with MiXCR, giving one entry per CDR3 protein. The profile shows around 310,000 distinct CDR3 sequences, 20% to 25% of them singletons. General study points: Still unconfirmed is whether the second-wave clones peaking on day 37 recognized SARS-CoV-2. The study found balanced CD4/CD8 in clones contracting day 15 to 85 and a CD4+ lean in later expanders.

V dropped 1 base and J dropped 2; count of bases not matched to a gene: 1. Germline V CDR1 and CDR2: SGHRS, YFSETQ. The length of the CDR3 is 16 residues. This clonotype occurred a few times. Its matching antigen is unknown. The receptor was derived from a man aged 18-30 years who had mild COVID-19 (a few samples of this study predate the infection). Cell type and time point are not known. Sample: PBMCs or a T cell subset sorted from them (not recorded which). The rearrangement links TRBV5-1 to TRBJ2-3, with 13 bases matching TRBD2. In DNA, the CDR3 is TGCGCCAGCAGCTTGACTAGCGGGGGGGCCACAGATACGCAGTATTTT. Translation gives CASSLTSGGATDTQYF. Supplemented by reference TRBV5-1 and TRBJ2-3, the full variable domain reads KAGVTQTPRYLIKTRGQQVTLSCSPISGHRSVSWYQQTPGQGLQFLFEYFSETQRNKGNFPGRFSGRQFSNSRSEMNVSTLELGDSALYLCASSLTSGGATDTQYFGPGTRLTVL.